The sequence of this T cell receptor beta chain was determined in a study of T cells after yellow fever vaccination. This clonotype occurred many times. TCRdb processed the 5' RACE reads anew with MiXCR; each CDR3 protein has one entry. Of around 260,000 distinct CDR3 sequences in the sample, roughly 5.6% were seen once. Sequencing used CD4+ T cells sorted from PBMCs, obtained on the day of the yellow fever booster vaccination. The TCR comes from a man younger than 30 who received the YFV17D yellow fever vaccine.

CDR3 in amino acids: CATSRDTANYGYTF. CDR3 in DNA: TGTGCCACCAGCAGAGATACCGCTAACTATGGCTACACCTTC. V usage is TRBV15 and J usage is TRBJ1-2; no clear D gene. V lost 0 bases to trimming and J lost 0 bases, with 5 bases between them. This CDR3 has 14 residues. Germline lookup yields CDR1 LNHNV and CDR2 YYDKDF (reference sequence).